Below, one T cell receptor beta chain is given with its context. This clone was picked up a small number of times. The target of this receptor is not known. Base quality data are lacking; no much larger clone is found one base away. This sample was included in a study of cytomegalovirus exposure and HLA in healthy donors (dated 2017 in TCRdb). At the level of the whole study: An earlier analysis of approximately 600 of the donors reported about 250 Gb of sequence data and more than 90 million unique TCR beta sequences from roughly 200 million T cells. The T cell repertoires of some 670 subjects were profiled by immunosequencing and related to cytomegalovirus serostatus. Every repertoire in the discovery cohort had been generated on one and the same sequencing platform. Typing coverage varied by locus: roughly 629-640 donors for A, B, C, DRB1 and DQB1; approximately 500 for DQA1; nearly 610 for DPA1; roughly 450 for DPB1. Across 300 to 400 genotyped donors of the cohort, an average of 235,054 unique TCR beta nucleotide sequences per donor were sequenced, and approximately 19% of those sequences were non-productive. An earlier analysis of about 600 of the donors used high-throughput TCR beta sequencing to judge whether each TCR beta V gene segment behaved as functional or pseudogenic. An early release covering roughly 580 HLA-typed donors comprised approximately 290 gigabases of sequencing data and 85 million or so unique TCR sequences. Rather than using new phenotypic data, the later analysis identified candidate immune exposures from TCR beta sequences and from how often those sequences occurred across donors. A later analysis re-examined previously published TCR beta repertoires from over 500 donors and added high-resolution HLA genotyping to investigate patterns of TCR occurrence. Several DR-DQ haplotypes were treated as single units for association and clustering because of strong linkage in the cohort. Donor age, sex, ethnicity and CMV serostatus were compiled alongside the repertoire data. Genome-wide SNP genotypes for about 65% of the roughly 670 donors were used in a later genetic analysis, which treated that subset as a discovery cohort. To predict cytomegalovirus infection status, the study brought together high-throughput TCR immunosequencing, statistical association of individual TCRs with disease status, and machine learning. Of the 300 to 400 genotyped donors, 81% fell in the genetic ancestry cluster associated with self-reported Caucasian donors. The study aimed to test whether cataloging public T cell receptors could reveal signatures of past pathogen exposure. Class I and class II HLA loci were covered by the typing at four-digit resolution. A separate validation cohort of approximately 120 different subjects was used in addition to the approximately 610-subject first cohort.

The research as a whole found: Most TCR sequences were observed very rarely across donors, whereas some public TCRs were present in many individuals. Because HLA typing was missing for some donors at each locus, association tests included only the typed subset. At a false discovery rate of 0.05, a later analysis linked around 17,000 TCR beta sequences to specific HLA alleles. Correlated functional status among segregating V segments might reflect linkage disequilibrium, but an unknown experimental factor could not be ruled out. For the cohort, immune exposure information was limited to CMV serostatus. In a later analysis, TCR association rates were found to vary across HLA loci, with the most associated TCRs seen for DRB1 alleles and the fewest for HLA-C alleles. Some IMGT-functional V segments, including TRBV6-2 and TRBV6-3, could not be told apart with the 87-base-pair reads, so those segments were excluded. Because counts were too low, some 17 rarely observed V segments, including chromosome 9 orphons, were left out of the earlier analysis of 500 to 750 of the donors. Compared with the approximately 700-donor mean, donors in an Asian-associated ancestry cluster had fewer N-insertions in productive TCRs, according to a later genetic analysis. The authors suggested that the approach could potentially be extended to other disease states and immunological phenotypes. The study listed around 160 TCR beta chains as associated with cytomegalovirus. This cohort had only TCR beta chains sequenced, and the lack of alpha or paired-chain data limited which features could be detected. A later genetic analysis associated a missense DCLRE1C variant with V-gene and J-gene trimming of TCR beta chains, and an independent cohort replicated the association. When HLA alleles, especially DR and DQ, strongly co-occurred, attributing TCR associations to individual alleles was difficult. A further reported finding was that TCR beta sequences accurately predicted the HLA-A and HLA-B alleles for most subjects in the first cohort. A later analysis found that HLA-associated TCR beta chains were more clonally expanded and had lower generation probabilities than equally common non-associated chains. In an earlier analysis of some 640 of the donors, most TCR beta V segments were observed in productive rearrangements about 90% or about 30% of the time, broadly matching IMGT annotations. Three of the identified cytomegalovirus-associated TCR beta chains were confirmed in vitro to be specific for cytomegalovirus antigens. Most CMV-associated TCR beta chains appeared to be HLA-restricted in a later analysis, and the HLA associations seemed to be driven largely by CMV exposure. In a later analysis, several top co-occurrence clusters were reported to appear linked to parvovirus B19, influenza, CMV and Epstein-Barr virus. A cluster of highly shared sequence variants was judged likely to represent a technical artifact of the sequencing pipeline. Sequencing depth was assumed to be roughly uniform across donors in the presence/absence analyses, though that assumption may not hold. In both the original and validation cohorts, the classifier was reported to diagnose cytomegalovirus status with high specificity and sensitivity.

CDR1 and CDR2, looked up from the germline V gene, are MNHNS and SASEGT. Counted from cysteine to phenylalanine, this CDR3 has 14 amino acids. Just the 42-base CDR3 DNA is kept, in frame starting at base 1. The germline V end is reduced by 5 bases and the J end by 2 bases; junction bases left unmatched: 3. Library generation was performed with the immunoSEQ multiplex PCR assay. For the multiplex PCR, a mixture combining 60 forward primers for TCR Vbeta segments and 13 reverse primers for TCR Jbeta segments was used. A multiplex PCR assay on genomic DNA amplified the CDR3 region of rearranged TCR beta genes. Amplified TCR beta libraries were sequenced as 87-base-pair reads on the Illumina HiSeq System. On the study's bioinformatics: A later analysis counted about 76 million unique TCR beta chains across the 650 to 700 repertoires, and roughly 9.9 million of these chains were shared by at least two donors. Raw reads were error-corrected and collapsed into unique sequences with a nearest-neighbor algorithm that merged closely related sequences to remove PCR and sequencing errors. V, D and J gene segments were assigned by aligning CDR3 sequences to IMGT reference sequences. Each retained sequence needed at least a six-nucleotide match to both a V gene segment and a J gene segment. A rearrangement counted as productive if the CDR3 had no stop codons and remained in frame with V and J, and every other rearrangement counted as non-productive. CDR3 was defined by IMGT convention, running from the second conserved V-encoded cysteine to the conserved J-encoded phenylalanine. Sequences without an unambiguous match to a single V gene segment were excluded from the earlier analysis of over 500 of the donors. In an earlier analysis of 500 to 750 of the donors, V segments were called functional above 56.7% productive rearrangements and were called segregating when the between-donor standard deviation exceeded 5%. A statistical classification framework was built to diagnose cytomegalovirus status from the catalog of TCR beta chain sequences. A later analysis assigned V and J genes by comparing TCR nucleotide sequences with IMGT/GENE-DB human TR gene sequences. In a later analysis, CDR3 sequences and most-parsimonious VDJ recombination scenarios were assigned using the TCRdist pipeline. In a later analysis, every TCR beta chain was defined by the combination of its CDR3 amino acid sequence and its V-gene family, and reads without a unique V-gene family were dropped. As a way to deal with suspected cross-contamination and a sequencing artifact, a later analysis dropped roughly 600 nucleotide sequences that were highly shared and had low generation probability. A later analysis calculated a clonal expansion index for each public chain from normalized within-repertoire ranks of inferred template counts. Generation probabilities in a later analysis came from a VDJ recombination model fitted to out-of-frame rearrangements, and those results were checked against IGoR. Hypergeometric tests were used in a later analysis to score TCR-TCR, TCR-HLA and TCR-CMV co-occurrence, with a repertoire-size bias correction applied to the TCR pairs. A later analysis estimated false discovery rates by permuting HLA or CMV assignments 20 times. A later analysis grouped co-occurring TCRs with DBSCAN, adding TCRdist sequence similarity when clustering within HLA-allele-positive subsets. Repertoires with fewer than 30,000 or more than 120,000 public chains were left out of co-occurrence clustering, as were about 5 repertoires with anomalous nucleotide sharing. TCRdb retrieved this table from immuneACCESS and kept in-frame rearrangements only. Not all clones are present; in checked studies, unresolved V genes account for under half, and no reason is known for the remainder. V and J calls and clone size come straight from that table; D and trimming were deduced from the DNA. For this sample the table gives around 150,000 clones, of which over 60% were detected only once. Jointly, the top ten make up around 2.8% of the sample.

The cohort comprised around 690 healthy bone marrow donors. Cohort members were all nominally healthy when sampled, although unrecorded immune exposures were likely present. The donor was CMV seronegative and belonged to the group of over 350 seronegative cohort members. Every donor gave a peripheral blood sample, and the peripheral blood mononuclear cells from that sample were used for TCR beta sequencing. The Qiagen DNeasy Blood Extraction Kit was used to extract genomic DNA from the blood cell samples. The TCR originated in a woman younger than 45 in good health and CMV-seronegative. The sequence joins TRBV6-1 to TRBJ2-1, with 7 bases matching TRBD1. The specimen sequenced was PBMCs. The nucleotide sequence is given as TGTGCCAGCAGTAGAGACAGGGCCTACAATGAGCAGTTCTTC. The encoded protein is CASSRDRAYNEQFF.